Presented here are 25 T cell receptor beta chains from one specimen sequenced in a study of blood T cells in healthy people across ages. The authors ran a second PCR of about 6 to 11 cycles using a sample-barcoded 5' primer and a J-beta primer mix. One entry per CDR3 protein results from TCRdb running MiXCR on the 5' RACE reads. The table has hundreds of thousands of distinct CDR3 sequences, just over 55% seen once. Sequences were obtained from blood. These receptors originate from a man between 35 and 55 years old in good health.

This chain links TRBV7-2 with TRBJ2-7; D is undetermined. This CDR3 contains 14 residues. Germline V gene lookup returns CDR1 SGHTA and CDR2 FQGNSA. The V end was cut by 1 base, the J end by 3 bases, with 10 bases between. The DNA of the CDR3 is TGTGCCAGCAGCTTAGATGGGGTACTCTACGAGCAGTACTTC. Amino acids: CASSLDGVLYEQYF.

This clonotype has more than one count but fewer than ten. The chain's CDR3 is CASSLAGPPNSPLHF. The CDR3 nucleotides are TGTGCCAGCAGCTTAGCTGGACCTCCAAATTCACCCCTCCACTTT. The chain uses TRBV7-2 and TRBJ1-6; no reliable D call. The CDR3 is 15 amino acids. V lost 0 bases, J lost 7 bases, and 10 bases lay in between. Looked up from germline, CDR1 is SGHTA and CDR2 is FQGNSA.

The chain recombines TRBV5-1 with TRBJ2-1, with D possibly TRBD2 on 5 matching bases. The CDR3 loop spans 17 amino acids. From germline, CDR1 is SGHRS and CDR2 YFSETQ. Trimming stripped 0 bases from V and 0 bases from J, with 13 bases between. CDR3 coding DNA: TGCGCCAGCAGCTTGGAGGCGCAGCGGCGCTCCTACAATGAGCAGTTCTTC. Encoded protein: CASSLEAQRRSYNEQFF.

The chain joins TRBV20-1 to TRBJ1-5; 10 bases fit TRBD1. The CDR3 loop spans 14 amino acids. J was trimmed by 0 bases and V by 6 bases; bases with no gene match: 2. Germline values: CDR1 DFQATT, CDR2 SNEGSKA (reference sequence). The CDR3 DNA is TGCAGTGCGCGGACAGGGGGTAGCAATCAGCCCCAGCATTTT. Protein: CSARTGGSNQPQHF.

This clonotype was counted at least ten times. V is TRBV7-2 and J is TRBJ2-7, with D unclear. This CDR3 spans 14 amino acids. Germline V gene lookup returns CDR1 SGHTA and CDR2 FQGNSA. Trimming stripped 2 bases from V and 0 bases from J, with 8 bases between. CDR3 nucleotides: TGTGCCAGCAGCTTATCTGGGATCTCCTACGAGCAGTACTTC. Residues: CASSLSGISYEQYF.

Only a few counts were recorded for this clonotype. The CDR3 DNA reads as TGCAGCGCCCATGGACTAGCGGGAGATAGGAGCCAAGAGACCCAGTACTTC. It codes for CSAHGLAGDRSQETQYF. J is TRBJ2-5 and V is TRBV29-1, with 13 bases fitting TRBD2. Trimming cost V 7 bases and J 1 base; bases outside gene matches: 12. The germline V gene encodes CDR1 SQVTM and CDR2 ANQGSEA. The CDR3 contains 17 residues. Full variable domain (remainder filled in from reference TRBV29-1 and TRBJ2-5): SAVISQKPSRDICQRGTSLTIQCQVDSQVTMMFWYRQQPGQSLTLIATANQGSEATYESGFVIDKFPISRPNLTFSTLTVSNMSPEDSSIYLCSAHGLAGDRSQETQYFGPGTRLLVL.

V usage is TRBV20-1 and J usage is TRBJ2-1; D call uncertain. Germline V lookup: CDR1 DFQATT, CDR2 SNEGSKA (reference sequence). The CDR3 consists of 14 residues. Trimming shortened V by 3 bases and J by 5 bases, and 14 bases separated the two germline ends. The CDR3: CSASRFLQNNEQFF. In DNA, the CDR3 is TGCAGTGCTAGTCGGTTTCTCCAAAACAATGAGCAGTTCTTC.

This rearrangement joins TRBV7-2 to TRBJ2-1; a weak D match, TRBD2 (7 bases). The ends were cut back, 2 bases at V and 2 bases at J, with 22 bases in the middle. This CDR3 spans 19 amino acids. Germline V gene data show CDR1 as SGHTA and CDR2 as FQGNSA. The CDR3 nucleotides are TGTGCCAGCAGCTTATTTAGGGGGGGGCGGCGGTCTCCCTACAATGAGCAGTTCTTC. Amino acid sequence: CASSLFRGGRRSPYNEQFF.

The gene calls are TRBV4-3 and TRBJ2-1, with D maybe TRBD2 (6 bases). Germline V gene data show CDR1 as LGHNA and CDR2 as YSLEER. V was shortened by 4 bases and J by 6 bases, with 16 bases between the two germline ends. The CDR3 runs 15 residues. The DNA of the CDR3 is TGCGCCAGCAGCCGGGAGGTTGTTGGGGGCAATGAGCAGTTCTTC. This translates into CASSREVVGGNEQFF.

The V call is TRBV6-5, the J call TRBJ2-3, with 9 bases identical to TRBD1. With V trimmed by 5 bases and J by 0 bases, 6 bases remained unmatched. There are 16 residues in the CDR3. CDR1 is MNHEY and CDR2 is SVGAGI in the germline V gene. The CDR3 is CASSHDRGRSTDTQYF. The CDR3 DNA follows: TGTGCCAGCAGTCACGACAGGGGGAGAAGCACAGATACGCAGTATTTT.

The chain joins TRBV6-5 to TRBJ2-5; TRBD2 is a possible D gene (7 bases). The ends were cut back, 7 bases at V and 11 bases at J, with 23 bases in the middle. Germline V lookup: CDR1 MNHEY, CDR2 SVGAGI. The CDR3 totals 14 residues. The CDR3 coding sequence is TGTGCCAGCACTTTCTTGGGGGGGCACAATGAGCAGTACTTC. Residues: CASTFLGGHNEQYF.

This clonotype came up a few times. The DNA of the CDR3 is TGTGCCATTAGACAGGGCACAGATACGCAGTATTTT. Protein product: CAIRQGTDTQYF. This chain uses TRBV10-3 with TRBJ2-3, with D possibly TRBD1 on 6 matching bases. The V end was cut by 9 bases, the J end by 1 base, with 8 bases between. The V gene's germline CDR1 is ENHRY and CDR2 SYGVKD. CDR3 size: 12 residues.

The genes are TRBV7-8 and TRBJ2-7; 13 bases agree with TRBD2. The J call may be incorrect, as the DNA end agrees better with TRBJ2-5. Germline-derived CDR1 and CDR2 are SGHVS and FQNEAQ. The CDR3 contains 15 residues. The chain's CDR3 is CASSIGLAGVETQYF. For the CDR3, the DNA is TGTGCCAGCAGCATCGGACTAGCGGGAGTGGAGACCCAGTACTTC.

This clonotype was seen a handful of times. V usage is TRBV4-3 and J usage is TRBJ2-5; D is ambiguous. CDR1 and CDR2 (germline): LGHNA, YSLEER. This CDR3 contains 16 residues. Trimming removed 4 bases from V and 4 bases from J, with 19 bases in between. The CDR3 coding sequence is TGCGCCAGCAGCCGAAGCGAGAGCAACCCTGGAGAGACCCAGTACTTC. Translation gives CASSRSESNPGETQYF.

This clonotype was detected only a few times. The chain combines TRBV20-1 with TRBJ2-3; 7 nucleotides match TRBD2. CDR3 length: 12 residues. The germline V gene encodes CDR1 DFQATT and CDR2 SNEGSKA (reference sequence). The V segment lost 5 bases and the J segment 6 bases; nucleotides outside the gene matches: 5. The CDR3 DNA is TGCAGTGCTGGGGTACTAGCGGATACGCAGTATTTT. It is translated as CSAGVLADTQYF.

The chain is built from TRBV28 and TRBJ2-6; D is unclear. Trimming stripped 2 bases from V and 0 bases from J, with 5 bases between. The length of the CDR3 is 15 residues. Per germline, CDR1 MDHEN and CDR2 SYDVKM. CDR3 amino acids: CASSLQPSGANVLTF. The CDR3 coding sequence is TGTGCCAGCAGTTTACAGCCCTCTGGGGCCAACGTCCTGACTTTC.

This chain joins TRBV20-1 and TRBJ2-5; D remains unclear. CDR1 is DFQATT, CDR2 SNEGSKA, per germline (reference sequence). This CDR3 is 14 amino acids long. V lost 0 bases, J lost 7 bases, and 15 bases lay in between. CDR3 loop: CSARDEATAGTQYF. DNA for the CDR3: TGCAGTGCTAGAGATGAGGCCACGGCCGGGACCCAGTACTTC.

V is TRBV10-3 and J is TRBJ2-3; perhaps TRBD2 as D (6 bases). This CDR3 has 17 residues. CDR1 and CDR2 (germline): ENHRY, SYGVKD. The V end lost 5 bases, the J end lost 0 bases, and 18 bases lay between the germline ends. CDR3 sequence: CAISTAGTRTSTDTQYF. The DNA for the CDR3 is TGTGCCATCAGTACGGCGGGGACTCGTACTAGCACAGATACGCAGTATTTT.

This clonotype has a handful of counts. The chain combines TRBV7-3 with TRBJ2-5, with no clear D. The closer fit of TRBJ2-7 to the DNA end suggests the J call may be wrong. The germline CDR1 and CDR2 sequences are SGHTA and FQGTGA. The CDR3 contains 14 residues. The CDR3, as DNA: TGTGCCAGCAGCTCTACGTGGAGAACGGGCGAGCAGTACTTC. It is translated as CASSSTWRTGEQYF.

The gene calls are TRBV12-3 or TRBV12-4 and TRBJ2-1; no definite D call. The J call could be wrong; TRBJ2-7 is a better fit for the DNA end. The length of the CDR3 is 14 residues. CDR3 in amino acids: CASISGSSYNEQYF. The CDR3 bases are TGTGCCAGCATTTCCGGTAGCTCCTACAATGAGCAGTACTTC.

This clonotype was found once. This chain joins TRBV10-3 and TRBJ2-1; 9 nucleotides line up with TRBD2. Germline trimming cut 6 bases from V and 10 bases from J; bases unmatched to any gene: 16. Per the germline V gene, CDR1 is ENHRY and CDR2 is SYGVKD. The CDR3 length is 16 residues. CDR3: CAISSPSGTLAREQFF. The DNA for the CDR3 is TGTGCCATCAGCTCCCCTAGCGGGACCCTGGCGCGGGAGCAGTTCTTC.

The sample holds one count of this clonotype. CDR3 sequence (DNA): TGTGCCAGCAGCCTACACGGACCCTACGACGAGCAGTACTTC. This sequence encodes CASSLHGPYDEQYF. This rearrangement joins TRBV7-3 to TRBJ2-5; D remains ambiguous. The tail of the sequence fits TRBJ2-7 better, so the J call may be wrong. The germline CDR1 and CDR2 sequences are SGHTA and FQGTGA. The CDR3 loop spans 14 amino acids.

The chain joins TRBV29-1 to TRBJ2-7; 7 positions match TRBD1. The germline V gene encodes CDR1 SQVTM and CDR2 ANQGSEA. This CDR3 has 11 amino acids. V gave up 6 bases and J gave up 3 bases; unmatched junction bases: 2. The CDR3 coding sequence is TGCAGCGTCCGGGACAGCTACGAGCAGTACTTC. Residues: CSVRDSYEQYF.

The chain combines TRBV6-5 with TRBJ2-3; weak D call: TRBD1 (5 bases). The CDR3 runs 15 residues. Trimming took off 0 bases at V and 4 bases at J, with 11 bases between the two ends. The germline CDR1 and CDR2 sequences are MNHEY and SVGAGI. In nucleotides, the CDR3 is TGTGCCAGCAGTTACTCGATTGGGGCCGCAGATACGCAGTATTTT. It yields the protein CASSYSIGAADTQYF.

This clonotype has just one count. The rearrangement links TRBV29-1 to TRBJ1-1; D is possibly TRBD1 (6 bases). Trimming removed 1 base at V and 4 bases at J, with 13 bases between. There are 14 residues in the CDR3. From germline, CDR1 is SQVTM and CDR2 ANQGSEA. CDR3 bases: TGCAGCGTTGAAGTGACAGGTGCGAGCACTGAAGCTTTCTTT. Translating gives CSVEVTGASTEAFF.